The clone carrying this T cell receptor (beta chain) has only a few counts. What it binds is not known. This entry is derived from a study of T cell responses to AZD1222 COVID-19 vaccine. Data came from immunoSEQ multiplex PCR; TCRdb stores just in-frame clones and leaves some out. The sample shows 95,000 to 150,000 clones, around 83% of them seen only once. Trimming removed 1 base from V and 2 bases from J, with 8 bases in between. Germline V lookup: CDR1 MGHRA, CDR2 YSYEKL. The CDR3 runs 14 residues. General study findings and limits: Vaccine-associated CD4 TCRs spanned spike, dominant at 160-218 and 743-854. Regions left unmutated in variants are reportedly the target of nearly half of spike-specific TCRs. Among those given AZD1222, only five or six were seropositive at baseline.

This clonotype was obtained from an adult who received the AZD1222 COVID-19 vaccine. The rearrangement links TRBV4-1 to TRBJ2-5; D is perhaps TRBD1 (5 bases). The sequenced sample was peripheral blood, obtained 28 days after the second AZD1222 dose. CDR3: CASSQGSGQETQYF. The CDR3 DNA reads TGCGCCAGCAGCCAAGGATCAGGGCAAGAGACCCAGTACTTC.